This T cell receptor (beta chain) derives from a study of blood T cells in healthy people across ages. Study-wide points: With unsorted PBMCs, a conclusive comparison of naive versus antigen-experienced cells was not possible. In the absence of known donor CMV status, changes in expanded clonotypes were possibly confounded. Estimates based on one million T cells were treated as lower bounds.

As for this clonotype: Its target is not known.

V was shortened by 6 bases and J by 3 bases, with 8 bases between the two germline ends. There are 12 residues in the CDR3. A sample-barcoded 5' primer and a J-beta primer mix were used in a second PCR of roughly 7 to 11 cycles. In TCRdb, the 5' RACE reads were re-called with MiXCR into one record per CDR3 protein. Of some 1.5 million distinct CDR3 sequences in the sample, approximately 39% were seen once. V gene TRBV12-3 or TRBV12-4 combines with J gene TRBJ1-1; the D is unclear. Sample: blood. The receptor comes from a woman aged 18-35 years in good health. CDR3 loop: CASSRYDTEAFF. In DNA form, the CDR3 reads TGTGCCAGCAGCAGATATGACACTGAAGCTTTCTTT.